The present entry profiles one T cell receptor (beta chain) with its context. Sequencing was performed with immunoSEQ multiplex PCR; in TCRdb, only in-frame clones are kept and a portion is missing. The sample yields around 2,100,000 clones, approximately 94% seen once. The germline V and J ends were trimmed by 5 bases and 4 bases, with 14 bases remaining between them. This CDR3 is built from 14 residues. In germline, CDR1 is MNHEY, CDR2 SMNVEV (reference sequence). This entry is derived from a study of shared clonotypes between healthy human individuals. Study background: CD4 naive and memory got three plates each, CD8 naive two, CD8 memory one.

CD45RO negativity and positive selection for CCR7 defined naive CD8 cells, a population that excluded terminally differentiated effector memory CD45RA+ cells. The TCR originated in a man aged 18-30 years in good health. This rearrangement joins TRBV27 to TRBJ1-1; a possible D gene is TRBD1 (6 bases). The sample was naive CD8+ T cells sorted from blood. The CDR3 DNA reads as TGTGCCAGCAGTCCCTCTGGCAGGGGCACTGAAGCTTTCTTT. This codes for CASSPSGRGTEAFF.